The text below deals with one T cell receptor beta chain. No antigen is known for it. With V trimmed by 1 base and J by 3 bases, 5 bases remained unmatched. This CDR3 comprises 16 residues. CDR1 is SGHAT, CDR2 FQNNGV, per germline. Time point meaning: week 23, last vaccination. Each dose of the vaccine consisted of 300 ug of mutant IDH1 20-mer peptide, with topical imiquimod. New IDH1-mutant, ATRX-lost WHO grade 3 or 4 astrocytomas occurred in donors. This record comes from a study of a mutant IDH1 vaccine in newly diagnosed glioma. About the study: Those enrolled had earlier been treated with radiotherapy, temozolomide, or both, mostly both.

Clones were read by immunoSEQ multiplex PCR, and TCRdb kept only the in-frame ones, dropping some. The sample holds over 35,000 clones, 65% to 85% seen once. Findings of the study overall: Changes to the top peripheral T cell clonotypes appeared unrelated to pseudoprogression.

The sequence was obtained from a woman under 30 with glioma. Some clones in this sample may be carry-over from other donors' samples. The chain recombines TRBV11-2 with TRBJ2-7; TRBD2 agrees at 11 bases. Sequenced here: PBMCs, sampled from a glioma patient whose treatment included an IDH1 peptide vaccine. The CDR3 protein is CASSLAFGTSGYEQYF. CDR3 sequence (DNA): TGTGCCAGCAGCTTAGCTTTCGGGACTAGCGGCTACGAGCAGTACTTC. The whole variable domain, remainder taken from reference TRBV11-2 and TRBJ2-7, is EAGVAQSPRYKIIEKRQSVAFWCNPISGHATLYWYQQILGQGPKLLIQFQNNGVVDDSQLPKDRFSAERLKGVDSTLKIQPAKLEDSAVYLCASSLAFGTSGYEQYFGPGTRLTVT.